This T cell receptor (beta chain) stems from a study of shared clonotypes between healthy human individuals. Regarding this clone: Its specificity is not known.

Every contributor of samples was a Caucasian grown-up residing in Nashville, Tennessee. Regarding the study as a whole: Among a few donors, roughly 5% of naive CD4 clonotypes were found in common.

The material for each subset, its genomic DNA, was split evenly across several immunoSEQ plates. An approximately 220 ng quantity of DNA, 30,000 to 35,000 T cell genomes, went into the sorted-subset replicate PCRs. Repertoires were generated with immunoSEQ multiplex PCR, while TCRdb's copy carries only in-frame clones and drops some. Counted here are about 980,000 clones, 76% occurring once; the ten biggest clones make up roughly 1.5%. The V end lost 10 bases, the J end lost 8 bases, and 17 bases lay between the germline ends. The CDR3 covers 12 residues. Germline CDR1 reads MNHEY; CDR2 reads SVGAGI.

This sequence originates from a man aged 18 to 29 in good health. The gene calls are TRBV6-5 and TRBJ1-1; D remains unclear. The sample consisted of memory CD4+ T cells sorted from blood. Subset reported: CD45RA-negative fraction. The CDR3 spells CATSSRVAEAFF. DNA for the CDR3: TGTGCCACCTCGAGCCGGGTCGCAGAAGCTTTCTTT.